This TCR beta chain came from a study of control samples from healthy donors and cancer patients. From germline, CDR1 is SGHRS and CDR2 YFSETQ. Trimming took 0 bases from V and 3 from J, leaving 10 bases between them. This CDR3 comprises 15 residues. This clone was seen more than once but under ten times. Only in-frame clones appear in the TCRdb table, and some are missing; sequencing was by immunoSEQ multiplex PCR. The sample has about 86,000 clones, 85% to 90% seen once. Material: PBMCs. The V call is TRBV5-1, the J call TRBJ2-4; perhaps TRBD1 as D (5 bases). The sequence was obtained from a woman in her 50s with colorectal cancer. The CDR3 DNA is TGCGCCAGCAGCTTGGCCCCAGGGTTCAAAAACATTCAGTACTTC. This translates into CASSLAPGFKNIQYF.